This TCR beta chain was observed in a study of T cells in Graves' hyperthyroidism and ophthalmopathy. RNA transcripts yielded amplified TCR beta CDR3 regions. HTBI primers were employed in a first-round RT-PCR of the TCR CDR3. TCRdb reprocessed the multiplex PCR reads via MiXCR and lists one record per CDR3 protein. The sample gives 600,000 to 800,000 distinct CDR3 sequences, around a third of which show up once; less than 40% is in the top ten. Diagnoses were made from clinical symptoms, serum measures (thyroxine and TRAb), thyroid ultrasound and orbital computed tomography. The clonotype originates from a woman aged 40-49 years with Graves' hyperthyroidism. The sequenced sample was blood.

The CDR3 coding sequence is TGTGCCAGCAGGGACAGGGCAGTTAGCAATCAGCCCCAGCATTTT. Translation gives CASRDRAVSNQPQHF. The rearrangement uses TRBV2 and TRBJ1-5; 8 bases are shared with TRBD1. The CDR3 totals 15 residues. CDR1 and CDR2 (germline): SNHLY, FYNNEI. The V gene end was trimmed by 6 bases and the J gene end by 0 bases; junction bases not matched to a gene: 4.